This T cell receptor (beta chain) was recovered during a study of vaccination effects on CD4 cells after COVID-19. Study information: The cohort was immunized with two doses of either the BNT162b2 or mRNA-1273 vaccine.

Viral peptide pools were used in the ViraFEST assay to expand antigen-specific CD4+ T cells, and sequencing came afterward. Having been cultured for under twelve days, the cells underwent CD4+ T cell isolation. Vaccinees lacked prior SARS-CoV-2 infection and tested negative for nucleocapsid antibodies. This clone was detected a few times. What it binds is unknown. The CDR3 loop spans 14 amino acids. The junction had 3 bases not matched to a gene; V was cut back by 3 bases and J by 9 bases. Looked up from germline, CDR1 is SGHTA and CDR2 is FQGTGA. The table came from immunoSEQ multiplex PCR; TCRdb's copy has only in-frame clones and leaves some out. The profile covers tens of thousands of clones, with 74% appearing a single time and around 1.5% taken by the ten largest.

The chain employs TRBV7-3 and TRBJ1-6; 9 positions match TRBD1. The sample was CD4+ T cells from PBMCs cultured with HCoV-229E spike peptides, taken before COVID-19 vaccination. The TCR was taken from a human donor who received a COVID-19 vaccine. In DNA form, the CDR3 reads TGTGCCAGCAGCTTGGGGACAGGGTTTTCACCCCTCCACTTT. Protein sequence: CASSLGTGFSPLHF.